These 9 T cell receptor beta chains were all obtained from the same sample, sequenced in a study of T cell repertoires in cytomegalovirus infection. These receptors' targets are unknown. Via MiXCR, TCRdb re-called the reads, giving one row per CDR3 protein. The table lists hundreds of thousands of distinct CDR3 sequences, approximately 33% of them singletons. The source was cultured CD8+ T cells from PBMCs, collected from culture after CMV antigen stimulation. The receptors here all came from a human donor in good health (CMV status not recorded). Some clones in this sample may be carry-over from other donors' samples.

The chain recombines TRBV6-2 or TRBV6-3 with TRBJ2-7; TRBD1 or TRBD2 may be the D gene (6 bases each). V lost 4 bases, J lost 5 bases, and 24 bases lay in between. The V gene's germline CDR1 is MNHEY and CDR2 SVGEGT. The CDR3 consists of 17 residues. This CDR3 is CASSFSTGQWAGNEQYV. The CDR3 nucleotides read TGTGCCAGCAGTTTCTCCACCGGACAGTGGGCGGGAAACGAGCAGTACGTC.

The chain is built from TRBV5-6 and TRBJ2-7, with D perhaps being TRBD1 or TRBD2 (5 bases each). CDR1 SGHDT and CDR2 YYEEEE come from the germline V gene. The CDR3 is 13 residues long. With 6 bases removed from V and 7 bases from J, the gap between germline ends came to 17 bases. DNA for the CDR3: TGTGCCAGCACTTCCCCGGGGCAAAGGGAGCAGTACGTC. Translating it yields CASTSPGQREQYV.

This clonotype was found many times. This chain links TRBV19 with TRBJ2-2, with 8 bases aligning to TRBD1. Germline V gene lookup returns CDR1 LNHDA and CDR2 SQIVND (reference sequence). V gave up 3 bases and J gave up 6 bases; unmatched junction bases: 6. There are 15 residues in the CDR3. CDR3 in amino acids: CASSIAGGRAGELFF. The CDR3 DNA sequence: TGTGCCAGTAGTATCGCAGGGGGCCGGGCCGGGGAGCTGTTTTTT.

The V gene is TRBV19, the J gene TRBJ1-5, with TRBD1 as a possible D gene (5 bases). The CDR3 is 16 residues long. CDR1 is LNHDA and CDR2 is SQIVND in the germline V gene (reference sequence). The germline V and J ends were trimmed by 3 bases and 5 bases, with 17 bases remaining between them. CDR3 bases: TGTGCCAGTAGTATCGCCCAGGGAATGGATTATCAGCCCCAGCATTTT. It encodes CASSIAQGMDYQPQHF.

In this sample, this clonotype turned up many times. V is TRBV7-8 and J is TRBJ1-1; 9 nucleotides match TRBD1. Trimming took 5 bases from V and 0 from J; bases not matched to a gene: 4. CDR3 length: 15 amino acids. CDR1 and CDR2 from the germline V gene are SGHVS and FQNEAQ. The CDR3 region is CASSPRQGVNTEAFF. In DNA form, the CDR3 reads TGTGCCAGCAGCCCTCGACAGGGGGTGAACACTGAAGCTTTCTTT. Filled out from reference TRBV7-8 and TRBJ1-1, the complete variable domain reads GAGVSQSPRYKVAKRGQDVALRCDPISGHVSLFWYQQALGQGPEFLTYFQNEAQLDKSGLPSDRFFAERPEGSVSTLKIQRTQQEDSAVYLCASSPRQGVNTEAFFGQGTRLTVV.

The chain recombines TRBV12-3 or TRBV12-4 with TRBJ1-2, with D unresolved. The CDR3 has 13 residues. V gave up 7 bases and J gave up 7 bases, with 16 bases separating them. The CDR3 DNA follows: TGTGCCAGCACCTACTCTGGGCAGGCTGGCTACACCTTC. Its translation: CASTYSGQAGYTF.

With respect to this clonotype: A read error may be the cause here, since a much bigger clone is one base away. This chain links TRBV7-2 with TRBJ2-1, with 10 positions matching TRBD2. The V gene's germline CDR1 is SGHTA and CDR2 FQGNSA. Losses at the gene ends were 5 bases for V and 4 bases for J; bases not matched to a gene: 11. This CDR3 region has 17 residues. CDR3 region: CASSPQLAGSLYNEQFF. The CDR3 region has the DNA TGTGCCAGCAGCCCCCAACTAGCGGGGAGCCTTTACAATGAGCAGTTCTTC.

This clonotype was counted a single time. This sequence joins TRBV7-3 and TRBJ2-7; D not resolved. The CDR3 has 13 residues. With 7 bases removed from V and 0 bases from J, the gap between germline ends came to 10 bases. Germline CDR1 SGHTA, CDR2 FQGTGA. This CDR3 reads CASTHPASYEQYF. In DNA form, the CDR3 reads TGTGCCAGCACCCACCCGGCCTCCTACGAGCAGTACTTC.

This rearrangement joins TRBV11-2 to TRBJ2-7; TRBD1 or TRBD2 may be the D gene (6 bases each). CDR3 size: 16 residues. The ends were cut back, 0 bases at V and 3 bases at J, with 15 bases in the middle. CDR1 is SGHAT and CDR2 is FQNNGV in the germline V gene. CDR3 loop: CASSLEGHSGLYEQYF. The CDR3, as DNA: TGTGCCAGCAGCTTAGAGGGACATTCGGGACTCTACGAGCAGTACTTC. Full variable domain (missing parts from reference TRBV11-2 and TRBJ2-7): EAGVAQSPRYKIIEKRQSVAFWCNPISGHATLYWYQQILGQGPKLLIQFQNNGVVDDSQLPKDRFSAERLKGVDSTLKIQPAKLEDSAVYLCASSLEGHSGLYEQYFGPGTRLTVT.